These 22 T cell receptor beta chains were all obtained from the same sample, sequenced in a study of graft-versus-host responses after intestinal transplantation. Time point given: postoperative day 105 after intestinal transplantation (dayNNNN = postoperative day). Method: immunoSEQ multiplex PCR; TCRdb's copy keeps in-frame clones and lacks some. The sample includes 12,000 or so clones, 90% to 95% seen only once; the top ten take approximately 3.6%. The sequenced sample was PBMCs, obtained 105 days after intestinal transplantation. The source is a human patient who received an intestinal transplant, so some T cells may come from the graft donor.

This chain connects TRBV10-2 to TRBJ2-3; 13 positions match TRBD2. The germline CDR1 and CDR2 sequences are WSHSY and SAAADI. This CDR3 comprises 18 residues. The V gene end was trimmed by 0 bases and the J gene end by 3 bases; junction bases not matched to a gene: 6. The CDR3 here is CASSESTTSGGVTDTQYF. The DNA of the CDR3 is TGCGCCAGCAGTGAGTCGACAACTAGCGGGGGGGTAACAGATACGCAGTATTTT.

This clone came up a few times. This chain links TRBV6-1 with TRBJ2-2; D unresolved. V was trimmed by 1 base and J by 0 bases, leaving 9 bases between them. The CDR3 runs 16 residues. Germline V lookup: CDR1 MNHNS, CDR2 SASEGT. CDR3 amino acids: CASSEVWRSNTGELFF. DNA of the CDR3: TGTGCCAGCAGTGAAGTATGGCGGTCGAACACCGGGGAGCTGTTTTTT.

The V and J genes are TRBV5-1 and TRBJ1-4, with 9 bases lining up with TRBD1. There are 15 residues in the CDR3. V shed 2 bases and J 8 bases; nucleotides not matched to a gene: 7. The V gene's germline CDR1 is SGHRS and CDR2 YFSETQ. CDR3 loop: CASSLNRDRAEKLFF. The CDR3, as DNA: TGCGCCAGCAGCTTAAACCGGGACAGGGCCGAAAAACTGTTTTTT.

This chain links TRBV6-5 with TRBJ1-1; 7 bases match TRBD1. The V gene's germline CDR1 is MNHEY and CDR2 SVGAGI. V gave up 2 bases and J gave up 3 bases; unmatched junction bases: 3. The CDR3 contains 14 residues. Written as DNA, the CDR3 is TGTGCCAGCAGTTACAGGGGGCGCGACACTGAAGCTTTCTTT. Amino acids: CASSYRGRDTEAFF.

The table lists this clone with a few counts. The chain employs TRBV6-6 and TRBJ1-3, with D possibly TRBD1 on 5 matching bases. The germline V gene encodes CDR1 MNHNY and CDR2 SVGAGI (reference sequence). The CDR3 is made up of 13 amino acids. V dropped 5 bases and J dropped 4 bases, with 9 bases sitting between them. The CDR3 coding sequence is TGTGCCAGCAGTGGGACCTTAGGAAACACCATATATTTT. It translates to CASSGTLGNTIYF.

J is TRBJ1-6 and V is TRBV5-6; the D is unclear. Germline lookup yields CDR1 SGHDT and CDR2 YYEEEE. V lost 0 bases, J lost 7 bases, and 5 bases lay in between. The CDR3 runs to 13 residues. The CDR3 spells CASSLGQNSPLHF. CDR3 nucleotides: TGTGCCAGCAGCTTGGGGCAGAATTCACCCCTCCACTTT.

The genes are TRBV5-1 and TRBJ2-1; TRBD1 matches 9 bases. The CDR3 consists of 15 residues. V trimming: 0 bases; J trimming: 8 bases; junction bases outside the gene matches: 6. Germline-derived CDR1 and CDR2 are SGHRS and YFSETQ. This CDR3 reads CASSLATGGGYEQFF. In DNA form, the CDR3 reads TGCGCCAGCAGCTTGGCAACAGGGGGCGGGTATGAGCAGTTCTTC.

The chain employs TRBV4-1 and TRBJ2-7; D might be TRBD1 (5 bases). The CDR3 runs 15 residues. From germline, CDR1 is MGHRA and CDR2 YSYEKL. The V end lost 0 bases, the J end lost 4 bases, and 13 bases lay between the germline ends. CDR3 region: CASSQEYGHMYEQYF. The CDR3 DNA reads TGCGCCAGCAGCCAAGAATACGGACATATGTACGAGCAGTACTTC.

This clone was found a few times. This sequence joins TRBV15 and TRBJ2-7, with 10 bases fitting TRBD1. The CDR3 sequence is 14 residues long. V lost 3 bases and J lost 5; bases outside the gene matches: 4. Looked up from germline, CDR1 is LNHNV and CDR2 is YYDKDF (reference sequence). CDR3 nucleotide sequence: TGTGCCACCAGCAGGACAGGGGGCTGGAACGAGCAGTACTTC. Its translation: CATSRTGGWNEQYF.

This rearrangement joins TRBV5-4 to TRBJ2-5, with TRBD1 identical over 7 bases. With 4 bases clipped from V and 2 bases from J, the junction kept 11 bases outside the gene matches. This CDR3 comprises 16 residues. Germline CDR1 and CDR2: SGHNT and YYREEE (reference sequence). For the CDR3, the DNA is TGTGCCAGCAGCCCTAATGACAGGGCCGCTCAAGAGACCCAGTACTTC. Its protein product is CASSPNDRAAQETQYF.

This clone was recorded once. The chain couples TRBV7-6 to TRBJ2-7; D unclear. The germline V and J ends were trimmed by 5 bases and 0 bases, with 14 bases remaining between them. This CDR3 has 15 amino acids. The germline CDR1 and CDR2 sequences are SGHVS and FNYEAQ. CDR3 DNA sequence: TGTGCCAGCAGCCCAGCCCCCGGCAACTCCTACGAGCAGTACTTC. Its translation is CASSPAPGNSYEQYF.

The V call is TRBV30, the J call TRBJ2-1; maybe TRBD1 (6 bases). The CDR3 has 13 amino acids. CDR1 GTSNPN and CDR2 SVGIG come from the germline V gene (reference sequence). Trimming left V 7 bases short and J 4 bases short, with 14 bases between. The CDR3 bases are TGTGCCTCCGCACGGCAGGGGTACAATGAGCAGTTCTTC. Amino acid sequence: CASARQGYNEQFF. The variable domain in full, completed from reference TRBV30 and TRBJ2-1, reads SQTIHQWPATLVQPVGSPLSLECTVEGTSNPNLYWYRQAAGRGLQLLFYSVGIGQISSEVPQNLSASRPQDRQFILSSKKLLLSDSGFYLCASARQGYNEQFFGPGTRLTVL.

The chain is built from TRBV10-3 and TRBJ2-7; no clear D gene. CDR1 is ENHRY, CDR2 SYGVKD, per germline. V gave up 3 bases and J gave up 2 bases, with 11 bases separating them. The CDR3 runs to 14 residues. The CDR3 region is CAISDHSVPYEQYF. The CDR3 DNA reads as TGTGCCATCAGTGACCACTCCGTTCCCTACGAGCAGTACTTC.

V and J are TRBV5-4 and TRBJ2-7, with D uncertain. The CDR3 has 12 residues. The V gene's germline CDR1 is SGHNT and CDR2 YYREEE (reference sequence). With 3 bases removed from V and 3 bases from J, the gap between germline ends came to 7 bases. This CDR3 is CASSSMDYEQYF. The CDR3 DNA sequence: TGTGCCAGCAGCTCGATGGACTACGAGCAGTACTTC. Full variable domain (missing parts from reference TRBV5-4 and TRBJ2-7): ETGVTQSPTHLIKTRGQQVTLRCSSQSGHNTVSWYQQALGQGPQFIFQYYREEENGRGNFPPRFSGLQFPNYSSELNVNALELDDSALYLCASSSMDYEQYFGPGTRLTVT.

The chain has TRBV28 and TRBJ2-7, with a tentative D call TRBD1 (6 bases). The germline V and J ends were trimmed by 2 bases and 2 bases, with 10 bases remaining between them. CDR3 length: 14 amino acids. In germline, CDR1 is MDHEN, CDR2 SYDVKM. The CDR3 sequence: CASSLVGGPYEQYF. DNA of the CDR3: TGTGCCAGCAGTTTAGTTGGGGGCCCCTACGAGCAGTACTTC.

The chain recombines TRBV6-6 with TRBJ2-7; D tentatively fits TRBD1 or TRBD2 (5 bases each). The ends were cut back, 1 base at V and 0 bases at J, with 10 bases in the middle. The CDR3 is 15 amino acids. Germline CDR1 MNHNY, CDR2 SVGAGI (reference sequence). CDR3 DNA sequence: TGTGCCAGCAGTTACTTTCGGGGCGTCTCCTACGAGCAGTACTTC. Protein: CASSYFRGVSYEQYF.

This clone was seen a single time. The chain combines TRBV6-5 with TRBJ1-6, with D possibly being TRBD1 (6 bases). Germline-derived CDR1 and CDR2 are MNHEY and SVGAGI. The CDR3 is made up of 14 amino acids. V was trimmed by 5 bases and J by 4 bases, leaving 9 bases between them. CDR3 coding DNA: TGTGCCAGCAGTCCAGGACAGTATAATTCACCCCTCCACTTT. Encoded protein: CASSPGQYNSPLHF.

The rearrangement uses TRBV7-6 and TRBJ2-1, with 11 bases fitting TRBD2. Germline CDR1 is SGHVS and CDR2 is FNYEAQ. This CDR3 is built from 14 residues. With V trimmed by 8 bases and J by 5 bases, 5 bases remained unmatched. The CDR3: CASGRLAGNNEQFF. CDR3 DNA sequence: TGTGCCAGCGGTCGACTAGCGGGAAACAATGAGCAGTTCTTC.

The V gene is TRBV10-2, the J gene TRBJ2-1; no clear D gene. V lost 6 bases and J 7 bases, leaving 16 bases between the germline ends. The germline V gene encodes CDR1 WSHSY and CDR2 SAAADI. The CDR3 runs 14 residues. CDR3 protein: CASSGSMGSNEQFF. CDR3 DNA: TGCGCCAGCAGCGGCAGTATGGGATCGAATGAGCAGTTCTTC.

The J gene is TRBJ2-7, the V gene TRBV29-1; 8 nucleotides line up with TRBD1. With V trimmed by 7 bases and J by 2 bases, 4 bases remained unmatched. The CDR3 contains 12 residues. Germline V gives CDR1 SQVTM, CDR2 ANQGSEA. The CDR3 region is CSAETGAYEQYF. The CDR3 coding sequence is TGCAGCGCCGAGACAGGGGCCTACGAGCAGTACTTC.

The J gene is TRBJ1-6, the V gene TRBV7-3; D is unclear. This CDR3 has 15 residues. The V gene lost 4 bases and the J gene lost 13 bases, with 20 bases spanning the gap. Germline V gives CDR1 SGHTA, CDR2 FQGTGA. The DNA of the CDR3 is TGTGCCAGCAGCTCCACCCCAGAGCCGTCCGCGCCCCTCCACTTT. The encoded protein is CASSSTPEPSAPLHF. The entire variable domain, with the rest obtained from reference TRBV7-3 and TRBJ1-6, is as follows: GAGVSQTPSNKVTEKGKYVELRCDPISGHTALYWYRQSLGQGPEFLIYFQGTGAADDSGLPNDRFFAVRPEGSVSTLKIQRTERGDSAVYLCASSSTPEPSAPLHFGNGTRLTVT.

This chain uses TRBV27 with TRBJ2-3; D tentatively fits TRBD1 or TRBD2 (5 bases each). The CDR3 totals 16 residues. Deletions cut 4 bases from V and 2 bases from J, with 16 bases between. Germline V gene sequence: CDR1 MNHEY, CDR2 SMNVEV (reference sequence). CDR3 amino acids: CASSSSLRDLTDTQYF. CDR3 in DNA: TGTGCCAGCAGTTCCTCTCTTCGGGACCTCACAGATACGCAGTATTTT.